Following are 21 T cell receptor beta chains from one sample sequenced in a study of radiotherapy plus CTLA-4 blockade in lung cancer. The protocol was immunoSEQ multiplex PCR, while the TCRdb copy is restricted to in-frame clones and leaves out a portion. The sample shows some 80,000 clones, 60% to 85% of them seen only once. The sequenced sample was peripheral blood, obtained from a patient treated with radiotherapy plus ipilimumab. These receptors originate from a human donor with non-small cell lung cancer whose response to radiotherapy plus ipilimumab could not be evaluated. Some clones in this sample may be carry-over from other donors' samples.

The chain combines TRBV20-1 with TRBJ1-1; D gene ambiguous. The ends were cut back, 0 bases at V and 7 bases at J, with 6 bases in the middle. CDR3 length: 11 amino acids. CDR1 is DFQATT and CDR2 is SNEGSKA in the germline V gene (reference sequence). The CDR3 coding sequence is TGCAGTGCTAGAGATCAATTTGAAGCTTTCTTT. Encoded protein: CSARDQFEAFF.

This clone was detected only a few times. V is TRBV7-2 and J is TRBJ1-2, with a tentative D call TRBD1 (5 bases). The V end lost 8 bases, the J end lost 0 bases, and 13 bases lay between the germline ends. Per the germline V gene, CDR1 is SGHTA and CDR2 is FQGNSA. This CDR3 has 14 residues. The CDR3 coding sequence is TGTGCCAGCGGGAGGGCAGGGCCTAACTATGGCTACACCTTC. The encoded protein is CASGRAGPNYGYTF.

The chain carries TRBV5-6 and TRBJ2-2; D gene ambiguous. Trimming took 5 bases from V and 0 from J, leaving 14 bases between them. The CDR3 runs 16 residues. Germline loops: CDR1 SGHDT, CDR2 YYEEEE. CDR3 amino acids: CASSPLSLANTGELFF. CDR3 coding DNA: TGTGCCAGCAGTCCCCTCTCCCTCGCGAACACCGGGGAGCTGTTTTTT.

The chain employs TRBV9 and TRBJ2-5; 8 nucleotides align to TRBD1. After removal of 4 bases from V and 2 bases from J, the junction contained 4 bases not matched to a gene. Looked up from germline, CDR1 is SGDLS and CDR2 is YYNGEE. The CDR3 extends over 14 amino acids. Here the CDR3 DNA reads TGTGCCAGCAGCTTTGGACAGGGACAAGAGACCCAGTACTTC. This sequence encodes CASSFGQGQETQYF.

The chain recombines TRBV7-3 with TRBJ1-2; TRBD1 might be the D (6 bases). This CDR3 contains 13 residues. V lost 5 bases and J lost 8, with 15 bases in between. Germline CDR1 SGHTA, CDR2 FQGTGA. The chain's CDR3 is CASSVDSQAGYTF. The CDR3 DNA sequence: TGTGCCAGCAGCGTGGACAGCCAGGCGGGCTACACCTTC.

The rearrangement uses TRBV2 and TRBJ1-2; no firm D call. V was shortened by 4 bases and J by 4 bases, with 10 bases between the two germline ends. The CDR3 is 13 amino acids. Germline V CDR1 and CDR2: SNHLY, FYNNEI. The CDR3 sequence is CASSVSGSYGYTF. In nucleotides, the CDR3 is TGTGCCAGCAGTGTGTCTGGGAGCTATGGCTACACCTTC.

This chain joins TRBV5-1 and TRBJ1-1; 12 positions agree with TRBD1. V lost 4 bases and J lost 0; bases outside the gene matches: 16. CDR3 length: 20 amino acids. Germline CDR1 SGHRS, CDR2 YFSETQ. CDR3 protein: CASSPGTGGPAGRLNTEAFF. The DNA of the CDR3 is TGCGCCAGCAGCCCCGGGACAGGGGGCCCTGCGGGTAGACTGAACACTGAAGCTTTCTTT.

V is TRBV6-5 and J is TRBJ1-3; 7 bases line up with TRBD1. V shed 10 bases, J shed 4 bases, and the junction held 10 bases outside the gene matches. CDR3 length: 14 amino acids. Germline-derived CDR1 and CDR2 are MNHEY and SVGAGI. The CDR3 sequence: CATRDSGRGNTIYF. The CDR3 nucleotides read TGTGCCACCAGGGACAGCGGGAGGGGAAACACCATATATTTT.

J is TRBJ2-7 and V is TRBV2, with D unresolved. CDR1 and CDR2 (germline): SNHLY, FYNNEI. V was shortened by 4 bases and J by 7 bases, with 5 bases between the two germline ends. The CDR3 consists of 10 residues. For the CDR3, the DNA is TGTGCCAGCAGTGTTCGTGAGCAGTACTTC. Protein: CASSVREQYF.

The chain couples TRBV28 to TRBJ2-7; D perhaps matches TRBD2 (7 bases). The CDR3 totals 16 residues. Germline V CDR1 and CDR2: MDHEN, SYDVKM. Trimming took 0 bases from V and 2 from J, leaving 14 bases between them. Written as DNA, the CDR3 is TGTGCCAGCAGTTTATGGGGCGGGGGCCCCACCTACGAGCAGTACTTC. This gives the protein CASSLWGGGPTYEQYF.

This clone appeared a single time. The chain is built from TRBV4-1 and TRBJ2-1, with 10 bases that match TRBD2. CDR3 length: 15 residues. The V and J ends lost 2 bases and 5 bases, in that order; junction bases with no gene match: 3. Germline V gene lookup returns CDR1 MGHRA and CDR2 YSYEKL. DNA of the CDR3: TGCGCCAGCAGCCAACTAGCGGGAGTGGACAATGAGCAGTTCTTC. As protein: CASSQLAGVDNEQFF.

The chain combines TRBV16 with TRBJ2-7; D is possibly TRBD1 (6 bases). CDR1 is KGHSY, CDR2 FQNENV, per germline. There are 16 residues in the CDR3. Deletions cut 5 bases from V and 3 bases from J, with 20 bases between. This CDR3 is CASSASSPGQNYEQYF. CDR3 DNA: TGTGCCAGCAGCGCATCGTCCCCGGGACAAAACTACGAGCAGTACTTC.

This rearrangement joins TRBV11-2 to TRBJ1-2; tentative D call: TRBD1 (6 bases). The CDR3 loop spans 15 amino acids. Germline CDR1 SGHAT, CDR2 FQNNGV. V lost 3 bases and J lost 8, with 19 bases in between. CDR3 nucleotide sequence: TGTGCCAGCAGCTTTAGGGTACAGGGAGTCCCGGGCTACACCTTC. Its protein product is CASSFRVQGVPGYTF.

The V gene is TRBV14, the J gene TRBJ2-7; 7 positions agree with TRBD2. Trimming removed 5 bases from V and 2 bases from J; junction bases left unmatched: 15. The CDR3 has 17 amino acids. Germline loops: CDR1 SGHDN, CDR2 FVKESK. CDR3 DNA: TGTGCCAGCAGCTTGGGGCGGGGGACCCTGGCCCCCTACGAGCAGTACTTC. It translates to CASSLGRGTLAPYEQYF.

The rearrangement joins TRBV4-1 to TRBJ2-5; TRBD2 agrees at 9 bases. The length of the CDR3 is 18 residues. V was pared by 0 bases and J by 3 bases, with 11 bases of the junction left unmatched. Germline V gene data show CDR1 as MGHRA and CDR2 as YSYEKL. The DNA for the CDR3 is TGCGCCAGCAGCCAAGATCGCCCAGCGGGGGGACATAAAGAGACCCAGTACTTC. Its protein is CASSQDRPAGGHKETQYF.

This clone was detected only a few times. The chain is built from TRBV18 and TRBJ1-1; the match to TRBD1 covers 7 bases. With V trimmed by 6 bases and J by 1 base, 2 bases remained unmatched. The CDR3 length is 13 residues. CDR1 and CDR2 (germline): KGHSH, LQKENI. The CDR3 loop is CASSRTGNTEAFF. DNA for the CDR3: TGTGCCAGCTCCCGGACAGGGAACACTGAAGCTTTCTTT.

The V call is TRBV4-2, the J call TRBJ2-5, with 9 bases matching TRBD2. The V segment lost 1 base and the J segment 3 bases; nucleotides outside the gene matches: 6. The CDR3 sequence is 16 residues long. CDR1 and CDR2 (germline): LGHNA, YNFKEQ. CDR3 nucleotide sequence: TGTGCCAGCAGCCAAGTCTGGGCTAGCGGGGAAGAGACCCAGTACTTC. Translating gives CASSQVWASGEETQYF.

This clone was picked up one time. The chain carries TRBV7-2 and TRBJ1-2; a possible D gene is TRBD1 (5 bases). The CDR3 length is 16 residues. Germline assignment: CDR1 SGHTA and CDR2 FQGNSA. With 4 bases removed from V and 5 bases from J, the gap between germline ends came to 20 bases. CDR3 residues: CASSSPQQTVQYGYTF. The CDR3 nucleotides read TGTGCCAGCAGCTCCCCCCAGCAGACAGTACAGTATGGCTACACCTTC.

V usage is TRBV7-8 and J usage is TRBJ2-2, with 7 nucleotides matching TRBD2. The trim removed 3 bases at V and 4 bases at J, leaving 5 bases unmatched. From germline, CDR1 is SGHVS and CDR2 FQNEAQ. The CDR3 is 15 amino acids. This CDR3 is CASSFAGEGTGELFF. The CDR3 nucleotides read TGTGCCAGCAGCTTCGCGGGGGAGGGCACCGGGGAGCTGTTTTTT.

Written as DNA, the CDR3 is TGTGCCACCAGCAGAGATCCCGATGATATCAGGAATTCACCCCTCCACTTT. It encodes CATSRDPDDIRNSPLHF. V is TRBV15 and J is TRBJ1-6; unclear D gene. The CDR3 consists of 17 residues. The V end was cut by 0 bases, the J end by 7 bases, with 16 bases between. CDR1 and CDR2 from the germline V gene are LNHNV and YYDKDF (reference sequence).

The chain recombines TRBV4-3 with TRBJ2-1; tentatively, D is TRBD2 (7 bases). V dropped 4 bases and J dropped 5 bases, with 18 bases sitting between them. The CDR3 extends over 16 amino acids. Germline CDR1 reads LGHNA; CDR2 reads YSLEER. The CDR3 region has the DNA TGCGCCAGCAGCCCATTGGGGGGGGCCCTCCACAATGAGCAGTTCTTC. Translated, it gives CASSPLGGALHNEQFF.